Listed below are T cell receptor beta chains from one sample, sequenced in a study of blood T cell repertoires in COVID-19. Produced via immunoSEQ multiplex PCR; TCRdb's table is partial and in-frame only. The repertoire holds 300,000 to 350,000 clones, with roughly 90% as singletons. Sequencing was carried out using peripheral blood. The receptors shown here come from a man aged 18 to 30 with active or convalescent COVID-19. The CDR3 runs from the conserved cysteine through the conserved F or W. The order of the fields is V gene, J gene, D gene, CDR3 protein. D genes are given only for firm matches.

v_gene: TRBV19; j_gene: TRBJ1-1; d_gene: .; CDR3aa: CASSIADSVSTEAFF
v_gene: TRBV6-5; j_gene: TRBJ2-1; d_gene: .; CDR3aa: CASTSILGEQFF
v_gene: TRBV7-8; j_gene: TRBJ2-5; d_gene: .; CDR3aa: CASSKTTPGDQETQYF
v_gene: TRBV29-1; j_gene: TRBJ2-7; d_gene: .; CDR3aa: CSVDGGATDEQYF
v_gene: TRBV29-1; j_gene: TRBJ1-1; d_gene: .; CDR3aa: CSVDWGVIAFF
v_gene: TRBV4-1; j_gene: TRBJ2-3; d_gene: .; CDR3aa: CASSQGAGDTQYF
v_gene: TRBV5-1; j_gene: TRBJ2-6; d_gene: .; CDR3aa: CASSFRQTSGANVLTF
v_gene: TRBV7-6; j_gene: TRBJ2-1; d_gene: .; CDR3aa: CASSHWLGSPSNEQFF
v_gene: TRBV15; j_gene: TRBJ1-2; d_gene: .; CDR3aa: CATSRGGAETHYGYTF
v_gene: TRBV19; j_gene: TRBJ1-6; d_gene: .; CDR3aa: CASSSSVGGGSPLHF
v_gene: TRBV27; j_gene: TRBJ2-7; d_gene: .; CDR3aa: CASSLTPTGYYEQYF
v_gene: TRBV9; j_gene: TRBJ2-2; d_gene: .; CDR3aa: CASSVRGNTGELFF
v_gene: TRBV27; j_gene: TRBJ2-1; d_gene: TRBD2; CDR3aa: CASTDGSGTYNEQFF
v_gene: TRBV11-2; j_gene: TRBJ2-1; d_gene: .; CDR3aa: CASSPFRSSYNEQFF
v_gene: TRBV7-9; j_gene: TRBJ1-2; d_gene: .; CDR3aa: CASSRDNYGYTF